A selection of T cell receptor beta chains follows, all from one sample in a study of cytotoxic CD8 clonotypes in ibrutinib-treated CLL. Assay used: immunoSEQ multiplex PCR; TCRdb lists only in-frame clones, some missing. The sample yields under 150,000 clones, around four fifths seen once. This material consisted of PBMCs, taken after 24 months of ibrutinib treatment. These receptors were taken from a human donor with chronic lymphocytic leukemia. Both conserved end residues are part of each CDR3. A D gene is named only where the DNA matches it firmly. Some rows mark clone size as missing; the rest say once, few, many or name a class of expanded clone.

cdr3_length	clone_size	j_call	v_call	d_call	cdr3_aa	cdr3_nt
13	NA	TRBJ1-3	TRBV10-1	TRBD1	CATGTADGNTIYF	TGCGCGACCGGGACAGCTGATGGAAACACCATATATTTT
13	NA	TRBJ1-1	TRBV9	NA	CASSVTGTSEAFF	TGTGCCAGCAGCGTAACAGGCACCTCTGAAGCTTTCTTT
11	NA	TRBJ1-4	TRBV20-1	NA	CSARRVEKLFF	TGCAGTGCCCGCCGAGTGGAAAAACTGTTTTTT
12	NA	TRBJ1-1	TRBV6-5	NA	CASRLWEGEAFF	TGTGCCAGCCGTCTGTGGGAGGGTGAAGCTTTCTTT
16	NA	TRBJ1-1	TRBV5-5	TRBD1	CASSVVQGKMNTEAFF	TGTGCCAGCAGCGTAGTACAGGGGAAGATGAACACTGAAGCTTTCTTT
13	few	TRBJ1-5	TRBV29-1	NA	CSVAQGADQPQHF	TGCAGCGTTGCACAGGGAGCCGATCAGCCCCAGCATTTT
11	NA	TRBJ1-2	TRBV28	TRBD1	CASTGGYGYTF	TGTGCCAGCACAGGGGGCTATGGCTACACCTTC
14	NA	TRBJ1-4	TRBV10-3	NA	CAISQTGINEKLFF	TGTGCCATCAGCCAGACAGGCATTAATGAAAAACTGTTTTTT
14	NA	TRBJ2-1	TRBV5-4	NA	CASSLARTGNEQFF	TGTGCCAGCAGCTTGGCTCGGACGGGGAATGAGCAGTTCTTC
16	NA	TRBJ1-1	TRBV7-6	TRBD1	CASSLGDRGLNTEAFF	TGTGCCAGCAGCTTAGGGGACAGGGGGCTGAACACTGAAGCTTTCTTT
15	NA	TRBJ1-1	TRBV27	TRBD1	CASSIRQGPNTEAFF	TGTGCCAGCAGCATTAGACAGGGGCCGAACACTGAAGCTTTCTTT
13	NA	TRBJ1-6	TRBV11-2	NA	CASSSRVGSPLHF	TGTGCCAGCAGCTCCAGGGTGGGCTCACCCCTCCACTTT
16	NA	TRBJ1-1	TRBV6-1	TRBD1	CASSDPPGQANTEAFF	TGTGCCAGCAGTGACCCTCCGGGACAGGCGAACACTGAAGCTTTCTTT